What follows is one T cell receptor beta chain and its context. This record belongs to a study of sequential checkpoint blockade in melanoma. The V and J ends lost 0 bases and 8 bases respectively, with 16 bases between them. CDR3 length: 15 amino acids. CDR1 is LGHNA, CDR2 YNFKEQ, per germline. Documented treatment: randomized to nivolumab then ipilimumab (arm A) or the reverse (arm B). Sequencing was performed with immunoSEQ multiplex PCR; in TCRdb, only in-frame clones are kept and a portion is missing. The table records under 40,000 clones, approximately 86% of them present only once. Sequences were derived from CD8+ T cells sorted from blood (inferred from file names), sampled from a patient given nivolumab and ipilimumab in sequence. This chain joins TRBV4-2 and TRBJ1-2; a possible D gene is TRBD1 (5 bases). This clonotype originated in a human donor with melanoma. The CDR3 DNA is TGTGCCAGCAGCCAAGATCGGGCGGGGGTCAACGGCTACACCTTC. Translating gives CASSQDRAGVNGYTF.